This T cell receptor beta chain stems from a study of cytomegalovirus exposure and HLA in healthy donors. Overall study results and limits: The study labeled roughly 160 TCR beta chains cytomegalovirus-associated.

Generated by immunoSEQ multiplex PCR, the TCRdb table keeps only in-frame clones and is missing some. The sample shows some 60,000 clones, approximately 96% of them seen only once. CDR3 length: 20 amino acids. V lost 2 bases, J lost 0 bases, and 22 bases lay in between. Germline lookup yields CDR1 SGHVS and CDR2 FQNEAQ. Note on this clone: Its antigen is unknown.

The specimen was PBMCs. This chain links TRBV7-8 with TRBJ1-4; D is undetermined. This sequence originates from a man younger than 35 in good health and CMV-seronegative. The CDR3 here is CASSLRSALGRRSTNEKLFF. Written as DNA, the CDR3 is TGTGCCAGCAGCTTAAGAAGCGCGTTAGGGAGGAGATCAACTAATGAAAAACTGTTTTTT.